A single sample gave rise to the 19 T cell receptor beta chains below, sequenced in a study of blood T cell repertoires in COVID-19. The repertoire was sequenced with immunoSEQ multiplex PCR; TCRdb's copy has only in-frame clones and lacks some. The sample has some 110,000 clones, 75% to 90% seen once; the top ten hold approximately 7.9%. The sample comprised peripheral blood. These receptors were taken from a man between 65 and 85 years old with acute or convalescent COVID-19.

The chain joins TRBV15 to TRBJ2-3; TRBD1 aligns across 8 bases. The CDR3 spans 14 residues. Germline loops: CDR1 LNHNV, CDR2 YYDKDF (reference sequence). The V and J ends lost 6 bases and 6 bases, in that order; junction bases with no gene match: 8. The CDR3 sequence is CATRSTGVVDTQYF. Written as DNA, the CDR3 is TGTGCCACCAGGTCGACAGGGGTGGTGGATACGCAGTATTTT.

This rearrangement joins TRBV5-4 to TRBJ1-1; the D gene is possibly TRBD1 (6 bases). There are 16 residues in the CDR3. Germline CDR1 is SGHNT and CDR2 is YYREEE (reference sequence). V dropped 0 bases and J dropped 7 bases, with 19 bases sitting between them. Here the CDR3 reads CASSLDNRVLYGEAFF. The CDR3 DNA reads TGTGCCAGCAGCTTGGACAACAGGGTGCTTTATGGTGAAGCTTTCTTT.

This clone was seen a handful of times. The chain has TRBV5-1 and TRBJ2-7, with D possibly TRBD2 on 5 matching bases. V lost 2 bases and J 5 bases, leaving 11 bases between the germline ends. Germline loops: CDR1 SGHRS, CDR2 YFSETQ. There are 13 residues in the CDR3. CDR3 amino acids: CASSFGMGNEQYF. Written as DNA, the CDR3 is TGCGCCAGCAGCTTCGGGATGGGCAACGAGCAGTACTTC.

The chain has TRBV3-1 (or the pseudogene TRBV3-2) and TRBJ1-2, with TRBD1 as a possible D gene (5 bases). Germline V CDR1 and CDR2: LGHDT, YNNKEL (reference sequence). V shed 7 bases and J shed 3 bases, with 12 bases lying between them. This CDR3 comprises 13 residues. The CDR3 DNA sequence: TGTGCCAGCACCGTGGGGCTGCACTATGGCTACACCTTC. Translated: CASTVGLHYGYTF.

This clone was observed once. J is TRBJ1-2 and V is TRBV2; D is perhaps TRBD1 (5 bases). The V end lost 5 bases, the J end lost 4 bases, and 11 bases lay between the germline ends. The CDR3 contains 13 residues. CDR1 is SNHLY and CDR2 is FYNNEI in the germline V gene. CDR3 amino acids: CASSQGQGYGYTF. The CDR3 DNA reads as TGTGCCAGCAGTCAAGGACAAGGCTATGGCTACACCTTC.

The chain carries TRBV5-1 and TRBJ1-2; 8 bases match TRBD1. Trimming took 3 bases from V and 0 from J; bases not matched to a gene: 7. The CDR3 runs 16 residues. From germline, CDR1 is SGHRS and CDR2 YFSETQ. CDR3 amino acids: CASSSGQGPANYGYTF. The DNA for the CDR3 is TGCGCCAGCAGCTCAGGACAGGGACCAGCTAACTATGGCTACACCTTC.

The chain joins TRBV25-1 to TRBJ1-3; D uncertain. Germline V gives CDR1 MGHDK, CDR2 SYGVNS. V was shortened by 6 bases and J by 7 bases, with 16 bases between the two germline ends. The CDR3 covers 14 residues. The CDR3 loop reads CASRENGLRNTIYF. The CDR3 DNA reads as TGTGCCAGCAGAGAAAACGGTCTTCGGAACACCATATATTTT. Filled out from reference TRBV25-1 and TRBJ1-3, the complete variable domain reads EADIYQTPRYLVIGTGKKITLECSQTMGHDKMYWYQQDPGMELHLIHYSYGVNSTEKGDLSSESTVSRIRTEHFPLTLESARPSHTSQYLCASRENGLRNTIYFGEGSWLTVV.

This clone was seen a single time. The J gene is TRBJ2-5, the V gene TRBV19; D remains unclear. The CDR3 runs to 14 residues. The V end was cut by 3 bases, the J end by 2 bases, with 10 bases between. Looked up from germline, CDR1 is LNHDA and CDR2 is SQIVND (reference sequence). The chain's CDR3 is CASSITASQETQYF. The CDR3 DNA reads as TGTGCCAGTAGTATTACAGCTTCTCAAGAGACCCAGTACTTC.

This clone has a handful of counts. The chain carries TRBV6-2 or TRBV6-3 and TRBJ1-2, with a weak D call TRBD1 (5 bases). Germline V gene data show CDR1 as MNHEY and CDR2 as SVGEGT. CDR3 length equals 14 residues. Trimming took 6 bases from V and 1 from J, leaving 12 bases between them. CDR3: CASSPMGGNYGYTF. CDR3 coding DNA: TGTGCCAGCAGCCCGATGGGGGGTAACTATGGCTACACCTTC.

The chain recombines TRBV28 with TRBJ1-5; D perhaps matches TRBD1 (5 bases). The CDR3 runs 13 residues. V was shortened by 8 bases and J by 3 bases, with 11 bases between the two germline ends. CDR1 is MDHEN, CDR2 SYDVKM, per germline. The CDR3 coding sequence is TGTGCCAGCTATGACAGCCACAATCAGCCCCAGCATTTT. Translated, it gives CASYDSHNQPQHF.

The chain carries TRBV28 and TRBJ1-6; D not resolved. CDR3 length: 15 residues. CDR1 and CDR2 (germline): MDHEN, SYDVKM. The ends were cut back, 5 bases at V and 4 bases at J, with 12 bases in the middle. This chain's CDR3 is CASSPLGSYNSPLHF. CDR3 DNA sequence: TGTGCCAGCAGTCCCCTGGGCAGTTATAATTCACCCCTCCACTTT.

The rearrangement uses TRBV10-3 and TRBJ2-1, with a possible D match to TRBD1 (6 bases). Trimming removed 6 bases at V and 9 bases at J, with 12 bases between. This CDR3 has 12 residues. Germline V CDR1 and CDR2: ENHRY, SYGVKD. CDR3 residues: CAISSQGGEQFF. The CDR3 coding sequence is TGTGCCATCAGCTCACAGGGCGGTGAGCAGTTCTTC.

This chain uses TRBV7-9 with TRBJ1-4, with D uncertain. Germline V gives CDR1 SEHNR, CDR2 FQNEAQ (reference sequence). The ends were cut back, 3 bases at V and 1 base at J, with 9 bases in the middle. CDR3 size: 15 residues. Here the CDR3 reads CASSFQAETNEKLFF. DNA for the CDR3: TGTGCCAGCAGCTTCCAGGCAGAAACTAATGAAAAACTGTTTTTT. Looking up the rest from reference TRBV7-9 and TRBJ1-4 gives the full variable domain: DTGVSQNPRHKITKRGQNVTFRCDPISEHNRLYWYRQTLGQGPEFLTYFQNEAQLEKSRLLSDRFSAERPKGSFSTLEIQRTEQGDSAMYLCASSFQAETNEKLFFGSGTQLSVL.

This rearrangement joins TRBV2 to TRBJ1-5; 11 bases fit TRBD1. CDR3 length: 17 residues. The junction had 16 bases not matched to a gene; V was cut back by 7 bases and J by 8 bases. CDR1 is SNHLY, CDR2 FYNNEI, per germline. The CDR3: CASKERTGGISRKPQHF. The CDR3 bases are TGTGCCAGCAAAGAACGGACAGGGGGCATTTCGAGAAAGCCCCAGCATTTT.

CDR3 bases: TGTGCCAGCAGTGAACCGGGACAGACCTACGAGCAGTACTTC. This gives the protein CASSEPGQTYEQYF. The chain combines TRBV6-1 with TRBJ2-7, with 7 bases lining up with TRBD1. The V segment lost 2 bases and the J segment 2 bases; nucleotides outside the gene matches: 3. Germline CDR1 MNHNS, CDR2 SASEGT. The CDR3 runs to 14 residues.

The chain couples TRBV28 to TRBJ2-1; 11 positions match TRBD2. The CDR3 runs to 15 residues. Germline values: CDR1 MDHEN, CDR2 SYDVKM. After removal of 7 bases from V and 10 bases from J, the junction contained 12 bases not matched to a gene. DNA for the CDR3: TGTGCCAGCATACGTCCTAGCGGGGGGTTTAACGAGCAGTTCTTC. Its protein product is CASIRPSGGFNEQFF.

CDR3 sequence (DNA): TGTGCCAGCAGTTTAGGTCAGGGGGCTAACTATGGCTACACCTTC. It yields the protein CASSLGQGANYGYTF. This chain uses TRBV27 with TRBJ1-2; 7 bases map to TRBD1. This CDR3 spans 15 amino acids. The trim removed 2 bases at V and 0 bases at J, leaving 3 bases unmatched. Germline values: CDR1 MNHEY, CDR2 SMNVEV (reference sequence).

The V and J genes are TRBV19 and TRBJ2-7; 8 nucleotides line up with TRBD1. V shed 2 bases and J 4 bases; nucleotides not matched to a gene: 7. CDR3 length: 15 amino acids. Germline CDR1 LNHDA, CDR2 SQIVND (reference sequence). The CDR3 DNA reads TGTGCCAGTAGTATACCCAGGGGACAGGCGTACGAGCAGTACTTC. This codes for CASSIPRGQAYEQYF.

V and J are TRBV30 and TRBJ1-6; D uncertain. Trimming removed 0 bases at V and 13 bases at J, with 16 bases between. The V gene's germline CDR1 is GTSNPN and CDR2 SVGIG (reference sequence). This CDR3 is built from 14 residues. Here the CDR3 DNA reads TGTGCCTGGAGTGTGTTGACACCGAGTAACCCCCTCCACTTT. Translating it yields CAWSVLTPSNPLHF.